This T cell receptor (beta chain) was identified during a study of T cells in Graves' hyperthyroidism and ophthalmopathy. Per germline, CDR1 MNHEY and CDR2 SVGAGI. The CDR3 extends over 14 amino acids. The V segment lost 0 bases and the J segment 7 bases; nucleotides outside the gene matches: 5. The investigators amplified TCR beta CDR3 regions from RNA transcripts. When the TCR CDR3 underwent first-round RT-PCR, the HTBI primer set was used. Via MiXCR, TCRdb re-called the multiplex PCR reads, giving one row per CDR3 protein. The profile covers 350,000 to 400,000 distinct CDR3 sequences, with under 20% appearing a single time and around two fifths taken by the ten largest. This clonotype was seen a handful of times. The target antigen is unknown. At least 3 on the Clinical Activity Score was recorded for ophthalmopathy patients, who also had NOSPECS grade at least 4 and duration under 3 months. Study-wide results and limits: The model predicted ophthalmopathy a median 6.5 months before onset. Ophthalmopathy cases were set apart from stable hyperthyroidism by a 13 V-J model.

Sequencing used blood. The J gene is TRBJ1-2, the V gene TRBV6-5; 7 bases match TRBD1. The sequence was collected from a man aged 18 to 35 with Graves' ophthalmopathy. CDR3 sequence reads: CASSYSTGEGGYTF. The DNA of the CDR3 is TGTGCCAGCAGTTACTCTACAGGGGAGGGTGGCTACACCTTC.